One and the same sample provided the 5 T cell receptor beta chains below, sequenced in a study of blood T cell repertoires in COVID-19. Only in-frame clones appear in the TCRdb table, and some are missing; sequencing was by immunoSEQ multiplex PCR. Of about 30,000 clones listed, roughly nine tenths are singletons. Sequenced: peripheral blood. The receptors derive from a human donor in a cohort sampled during active COVID-19.

The J gene is TRBJ1-1, the V gene TRBV6-2 or TRBV6-3, with D maybe TRBD1 (6 bases). Trimming left V 5 bases short and J 0 bases short, with 16 bases between. CDR1 MNHEY and CDR2 SVGEGT come from the germline V gene. The CDR3 runs to 16 residues. CDR3 residues: CASSTEPGGVNTEAFF. The DNA for the CDR3 is TGTGCCAGCAGTACGGAGCCGGGGGGCGTGAACACTGAAGCTTTCTTT.

The chain has TRBV6-5 and TRBJ2-2; D is unclear. Germline CDR1 reads MNHEY; CDR2 reads SVGAGI. The CDR3 is 16 amino acids. V shed 0 bases and J shed 6 bases, with 14 bases lying between them. The CDR3 is CASSYSSGAPPGELFF. The CDR3 coding sequence is TGTGCCAGCAGTTACTCGAGTGGTGCTCCGCCCGGGGAGCTGTTTTTT.

The rearrangement joins TRBV12-3 or TRBV12-4 to TRBJ2-1; maybe TRBD1 (5 bases). The CDR3 covers 13 residues. Trimming took 1 base from V and 10 from J, leaving 11 bases between them. As DNA, the CDR3 is TGTGCCAGCAGTTTAGGGCAGGGTTCGGAGCAGTTCTTC. Amino acid sequence: CASSLGQGSEQFF.

V and J are TRBV11-3 and TRBJ2-3; a weak D match, TRBD2 (5 bases). Germline V gene sequence: CDR1 SGHNT, CDR2 YENEEA. The V end lost 0 bases, the J end lost 1 base, and 8 bases lay between the germline ends. There are 15 residues in the CDR3. The CDR3 is CASSLEAGGTDTQYF. CDR3 DNA: TGTGCCAGCAGCTTAGAAGCCGGGGGCACAGATACGCAGTATTTT.

V gene TRBV5-4 combines with J gene TRBJ1-2; TRBD1 agrees at 9 bases. The germline CDR1 and CDR2 sequences are SGHNT and YYREEE (reference sequence). J was trimmed by 9 bases and V by 6 bases; bases with no gene match: 15. The CDR3 covers 15 residues. The CDR3 DNA reads as TGTGCCAGCACCTACTCCGGGACAGGGTTAACGAGCTACACCTTC. Its translation is CASTYSGTGLTSYTF.